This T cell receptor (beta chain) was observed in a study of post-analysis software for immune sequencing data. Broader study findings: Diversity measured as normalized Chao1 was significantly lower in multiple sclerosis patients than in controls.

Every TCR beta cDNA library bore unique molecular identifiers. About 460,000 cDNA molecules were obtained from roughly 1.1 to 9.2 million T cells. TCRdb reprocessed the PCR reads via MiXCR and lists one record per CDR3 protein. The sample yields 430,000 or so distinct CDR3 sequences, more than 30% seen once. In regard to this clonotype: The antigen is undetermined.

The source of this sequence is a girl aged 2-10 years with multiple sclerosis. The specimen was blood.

Here the CDR3 reads CASSFQFSTDTQYF. In DNA form, the CDR3 reads TGTGCCAGCAGTTTCCAGTTTAGCACAGATACGCAGTATTTT. The rearrangement links TRBV28 to TRBJ2-3; the D is unclear. V was clipped by 3 bases and J by 0 bases, with 7 bases between them. Looked up from germline, CDR1 is MDHEN and CDR2 is SYDVKM. The CDR3 length is 14 residues.